The 31 T cell receptor beta chains listed next were all sequenced from one sample in a study of blood T cell repertoires in COVID-19. The method was immunoSEQ multiplex PCR; TCRdb's version includes in-frame clones alone and lacks a portion of them. Here the sample spans tens of thousands of clones, roughly nine tenths being singletons. Sequencing was performed on peripheral blood. These receptors all stem from a woman aged 60-75 years with active or convalescent COVID-19.

There are a few counts of this clone. The rearrangement uses TRBV5-4 and TRBJ2-2; the match to TRBD2 covers 8 bases. CDR1 is SGHNT and CDR2 is YYREEE in the germline V gene (reference sequence). With V trimmed by 0 bases and J by 7 bases, 8 bases remained unmatched. This CDR3 is built from 16 residues. The CDR3 reads CASSLASAGAVGELFF. CDR3 nucleotides: TGTGCCAGCAGCTTGGCCTCAGCGGGAGCTGTCGGGGAGCTGTTTTTT. Variable domain in full (rest from reference TRBV5-4 and TRBJ2-2): ETGVTQSPTHLIKTRGQQVTLRCSSQSGHNTVSWYQQALGQGPQFIFQYYREEENGRGNFPPRFSGLQFPNYSSELNVNALELDDSALYLCASSLASAGAVGELFFGEGSRLTVL.

This chain connects TRBV30 to TRBJ1-4; D is undetermined. V was shortened by 4 bases and J by 0 bases, with 3 bases between the two germline ends. The CDR3 totals 12 residues. Germline V CDR1 and CDR2: GTSNPN, SVGIG (reference sequence). The DNA for the CDR3 is TGTGCCTGGACAGCAACTAATGAAAAACTGTTTTTT. This translates into CAWTATNEKLFF.

This sequence joins TRBV28 and TRBJ1-5; possibly TRBD1 for D (5 bases). V gave up 4 bases and J gave up 3 bases, with 13 bases separating them. The CDR3 is 15 amino acids. Per germline, CDR1 MDHEN and CDR2 SYDVKM. Here the CDR3 reads CASSYTGLINQPQHF. DNA for the CDR3: TGTGCCAGCAGTTATACGGGACTGATCAATCAGCCCCAGCATTTT. The whole variable domain, filled in from reference TRBV28 and TRBJ1-5, reads DVKVTQSSRYLVKRTGEKVFLECVQDMDHENMFWYRQDPGLGLRLIYFSYDVKMKEKGDIPEGYSVSREKKERFSLILESASTNQTSMYLCASSYTGLINQPQHFGDGTRLSIL.

The chain is built from TRBV28 and TRBJ1-5, with D possibly matching TRBD1 (6 bases). Germline CDR1 is MDHEN and CDR2 is SYDVKM. V was trimmed by 2 bases and J by 4 bases, leaving 15 bases between them. This CDR3 is built from 16 residues. CDR3: CASSLLAGQSNQPQHF. CDR3 in DNA: TGTGCCAGCAGTTTACTAGCAGGACAGAGTAATCAGCCCCAGCATTTT.

The chain combines TRBV5-6 with TRBJ2-7, with D tentatively TRBD1 (5 bases). CDR3 length: 14 residues. V lost 1 base and J 0 bases, leaving 8 bases between the germline ends. The germline gives CDR1 SGHDT, CDR2 YYEEEE. Here the CDR3 reads CASSLFQGSYEQYF. CDR3 nucleotides: TGTGCCAGCAGCTTGTTTCAGGGCTCCTACGAGCAGTACTTC.

The chain joins TRBV7-2 to TRBJ2-7, with 8 bases fitting TRBD2. J was trimmed by 5 bases and V by 5 bases; bases with no gene match: 11. Germline V CDR1 and CDR2: SGHTA, FQGNSA. This CDR3 contains 15 residues. CDR3 in amino acids: CASSPGLASRDEQYF. The CDR3 nucleotides are TGTGCCAGCAGCCCCGGACTAGCTAGTCGGGACGAGCAGTACTTC.

The chain has TRBV3-1 (or the pseudogene TRBV3-2) and TRBJ2-7; the D gene is possibly TRBD1 (6 bases). V dropped 6 bases and J dropped 3 bases, with 18 bases sitting between them. Germline V gene lookup returns CDR1 LGHDT and CDR2 YNNKEL (reference sequence). The CDR3 covers 15 residues. DNA for the CDR3: TGTGCCAGCAGGTCTACAGGGAGTCTGCTCTACGAGCAGTACTTC. Translating it yields CASRSTGSLLYEQYF.

The chain recombines TRBV7-8 with TRBJ1-1; 8 nucleotides match TRBD1. Looked up from germline, CDR1 is SGHVS and CDR2 is FQNEAQ. This CDR3 is 15 amino acids long. The V and J ends lost 7 bases and 0 bases, in that order; junction bases with no gene match: 7. The CDR3 bases are TGTGCCAGCAACTCGAGGGACAGGTTGAACACTGAAGCTTTCTTT. Protein sequence: CASNSRDRLNTEAFF. Full variable domain (missing parts from reference TRBV7-8 and TRBJ1-1): GAGVSQSPRYKVAKRGQDVALRCDPISGHVSLFWYQQALGQGPEFLTYFQNEAQLDKSGLPSDRFFAERPEGSVSTLKIQRTQQEDSAVYLCASNSRDRLNTEAFFGQGTRLTVV.

V gene TRBV30 combines with J gene TRBJ2-5; a weak D match, TRBD2 (5 bases). This CDR3 contains 13 residues. Per the germline V gene, CDR1 is GTSNPN and CDR2 is SVGIG (reference sequence). The germline V and J ends were trimmed by 1 base and 2 bases, with 8 bases remaining between them. CDR3 protein: CAWSAGVQETQYF. The CDR3, as DNA: TGTGCCTGGAGTGCCGGGGTTCAAGAGACCCAGTACTTC. The entire variable domain, with the rest obtained from reference TRBV30 and TRBJ2-5, is as follows: SQTIHQWPATLVQPVGSPLSLECTVEGTSNPNLYWYRQAAGRGLQLLFYSVGIGQISSEVPQNLSASRPQDRQFILSSKKLLLSDSGFYLCAWSAGVQETQYFGPGTRLLVL.

This sequence joins TRBV21-1 and TRBJ2-2; the DNA was not compared with TRBD1, the D call given in the table. TRBV21-1 is deemed a pseudogene. The CDR3 sequence is 15 residues long. In DNA, the CDR3 is TGTGCCAGCGGTCCTACAGGGAGAAGAGCCGGGGAGCTGTTTTTT. Translated, it gives CASGPTGRRAGELFF.

V is TRBV25-1 and J is TRBJ1-3; 9 bases line up with TRBD1. The junction had 3 bases not matched to a gene; V was cut back by 6 bases and J by 3 bases. The CDR3 has 14 amino acids. Germline-derived CDR1 and CDR2 are MGHDK and SYGVNS. For the CDR3, the DNA is TGTGCCAGCAGGATGACAGGGGGTGGAAACACCATATATTTT. Amino acid sequence: CASRMTGGGNTIYF. Full variable domain (outside the CDR3, taken from reference TRBV25-1 and TRBJ1-3): EADIYQTPRYLVIGTGKKITLECSQTMGHDKMYWYQQDPGMELHLIHYSYGVNSTEKGDLSSESTVSRIRTEHFPLTLESARPSHTSQYLCASRMTGGGNTIYFGEGSWLTVV.

The V and J genes are TRBV7-3 and TRBJ2-1; D is unresolved. Per the germline V gene, CDR1 is SGHTA and CDR2 is FQGTGA. V lost 3 bases and J lost 5, with 5 bases in between. CDR3 length: 12 amino acids. CDR3 sequence: CASSFGHNEQFF. CDR3 coding DNA: TGTGCCAGCAGCTTTGGGCACAATGAGCAGTTCTTC.

The gene calls are TRBV11-2 and TRBJ2-1, with 14 bases fitting TRBD2. V dropped 5 bases and J dropped 9; count of bases not matched to a gene: 9. Per the germline V gene, CDR1 is SGHAT and CDR2 is FQNNGV. The CDR3 has 16 amino acids. The CDR3 protein is CASSARLAGGPVEQFF. The CDR3 nucleotides are TGTGCCAGCAGCGCCCGACTAGCGGGAGGGCCAGTTGAGCAGTTCTTC.

The gene calls are TRBV5-4 and TRBJ1-1, with 8 bases aligning to TRBD1. The germline gives CDR1 SGHNT, CDR2 YYREEE (reference sequence). The ends lost 4 bases at V and 8 bases at J; junction bases unmatched: 10. CDR3 length equals 14 residues. In DNA, the CDR3 is TGTGCCAGCAGCCCAGGGACAGGCAGGAACGAAGCTTTCTTT. Amino acid sequence: CASSPGTGRNEAFF.

The rearrangement uses TRBV29-1 and TRBJ2-7; 10 nucleotides align to TRBD2. Germline CDR1 is SQVTM and CDR2 is ANQGSEA. CDR3 length: 13 residues. V lost 6 bases and J lost 5; bases outside the gene matches: 7. The CDR3 DNA follows: TGCAGCGTGTTCAAGCGGGAGGGCAACGAGCAGTACTTC. Translated, it gives CSVFKREGNEQYF.

The chain carries TRBV6-5 and TRBJ1-1; TRBD1 aligns across 8 bases. The V gene end was trimmed by 2 bases and the J gene end by 11 bases; junction bases not matched to a gene: 7. The CDR3 runs to 13 residues. Per germline, CDR1 MNHEY and CDR2 SVGAGI. The CDR3 is CASSYGQGKHAFF. Here the CDR3 DNA reads TGTGCCAGCAGTTACGGACAGGGCAAGCATGCTTTCTTT.

CDR3 protein: CASSSPGLNTDTQYF. In DNA, the CDR3 is TGTGCCAGCAGCTCCCCGGGACTTAACACAGATACGCAGTATTTT. This chain connects TRBV7-2 to TRBJ2-3, with a tentative D call TRBD2 (6 bases). Trimming left V 4 bases short and J 2 bases short, with 13 bases between. Germline V gene data show CDR1 as SGHTA and CDR2 as FQGNSA. There are 15 residues in the CDR3.

This chain links TRBV4-2 with TRBJ2-2; no firm D call. Germline values: CDR1 LGHNA, CDR2 YNFKEQ. V lost 1 base and J lost 0, with 9 bases in between. The length of the CDR3 is 16 residues. CDR3 sequence reads: CASSQAQATNTGELFF. DNA of the CDR3: TGTGCCAGCAGCCAAGCTCAGGCTACGAACACCGGGGAGCTGTTTTTT.

The V gene is TRBV5-1, the J gene TRBJ2-3, with 13 bases aligning to TRBD2. The CDR3 sequence is 18 residues long. CDR1 is SGHRS, CDR2 YFSETQ, per germline. Trimming took 4 bases from V and 0 from J; bases not matched to a gene: 8. The CDR3 sequence: CASSSGTSGATSTDTQYF. The DNA of the CDR3 is TGCGCCAGCAGCAGCGGGACTAGCGGGGCCACTAGCACAGATACGCAGTATTTT.

The chain links TRBV11-3 to TRBJ2-5, with D maybe TRBD2 (5 bases). The V end was cut by 5 bases, the J end by 6 bases, with 10 bases between. The CDR3 contains 12 residues. Per the germline V gene, CDR1 is SGHNT and CDR2 is YENEEA. In DNA, the CDR3 is TGTGCCAGCAGCAGCCCGGGGAAGACCCAGTACTTC. This sequence encodes CASSSPGKTQYF.

The rearrangement joins TRBV7-9 to TRBJ1-2; D perhaps matches TRBD1 (5 bases). The germline gives CDR1 SEHNR, CDR2 FQNEAQ (reference sequence). The V end was cut by 1 base, the J end by 10 bases, with 10 bases between. The CDR3 is 12 amino acids. In DNA, the CDR3 is TGTGCCAGCAGCTTAGGGGCAGGGCCCTACACCTTC. As protein: CASSLGAGPYTF.

The V and J genes are TRBV27 and TRBJ1-2; TRBD1 might be the D (5 bases). The length of the CDR3 is 13 residues. Trimming cost V 0 bases and J 8 bases, with 10 bases left between them. Germline loops: CDR1 MNHEY, CDR2 SMNVEV (reference sequence). DNA for the CDR3: TGTGCCAGCAGTTTATCAGGGGTACAGGGCTACACCTTC. Amino acid sequence: CASSLSGVQGYTF.

The chain links TRBV24-1 to TRBJ2-1; 10 bases map to TRBD1. The germline V gene encodes CDR1 KGHDR and CDR2 SFDVKD. V lost 7 bases and J lost 8; bases outside the gene matches: 7. This CDR3 spans 14 amino acids. Written as DNA, the CDR3 is TGTGCCACCAGCGGTATTGGGACAGGGGATGAGCAGTTCTTC. Its translation: CATSGIGTGDEQFF.

The rearrangement joins TRBV4-2 to TRBJ2-1, with D perhaps matching TRBD2 (5 bases). Germline-derived CDR1 and CDR2 are LGHNA and YNFKEQ. Trimming removed 0 bases from V and 7 bases from J, with 13 bases in between. The CDR3 length is 15 residues. CDR3 sequence: CASSQDPGSGNEQFF. The CDR3 nucleotides read TGTGCCAGCAGCCAAGACCCCGGAAGCGGTAATGAGCAGTTCTTC.

The chain recombines TRBV10-3 with TRBJ2-1; 9 bases match TRBD2. J lost 9 bases, V lost 7 bases, and 13 bases had no gene match. Per the germline V gene, CDR1 is ENHRY and CDR2 is SYGVKD. CDR3 length: 15 residues. The CDR3 DNA sequence: TGTGCCATCAAAATCCCGGGGACTAGCTCGAGTGAGCAGTTCTTC. Encoded protein: CAIKIPGTSSSEQFF.

The J gene is TRBJ2-1, the V gene TRBV27, with TRBD1 matching 7 bases. Germline CDR1 MNHEY, CDR2 SMNVEV (reference sequence). V trimming: 2 bases; J trimming: 2 bases; junction bases outside the gene matches: 15. The CDR3 has 19 amino acids. The CDR3 protein is CASSLRDRVVPQTYNEQFF. CDR3 coding DNA: TGTGCCAGCAGTTTAAGAGACAGGGTAGTCCCCCAAACCTACAATGAGCAGTTCTTC.

The CDR3, as DNA: TGCGCCAGCAGCTTTCGTCCCCGGGGCGAGAGGGGGCAAGAGACCCAGTACTTC. It codes for CASSFRPRGERGQETQYF. This chain connects TRBV5-1 to TRBJ2-5, with D possibly matching TRBD1 (6 bases). Germline V gives CDR1 SGHRS, CDR2 YFSETQ. The CDR3 extends over 18 amino acids. The V and J ends lost 2 bases and 2 bases respectively, with 22 bases between them.

V and J are TRBV7-2 and TRBJ1-6, with D possibly TRBD1 on 6 matching bases. The germline V gene has CDR1 SGHTA and CDR2 FQGNSA. Trimming removed 5 bases from V and 6 bases from J, with 11 bases in between. This CDR3 is 14 amino acids long. CDR3 sequence reads: CASSQGQLNSPLHF. Here the CDR3 DNA reads TGTGCCAGCAGCCAAGGACAGCTTAATTCACCCCTCCACTTT.

The V call is TRBV6-5, the J call TRBJ2-5; the match to TRBD1 covers 7 bases. The CDR3 spans 10 residues. Germline V lookup: CDR1 MNHEY, CDR2 SVGAGI. The V segment lost 5 bases and the J segment 10 bases; nucleotides outside the gene matches: 1. CDR3 residues: CASSRDSQYF. CDR3 nucleotides: TGTGCCAGCAGTAGGGACAGCCAGTACTTC.

The chain joins TRBV28 to TRBJ1-2; 8 bases fit TRBD1. After removal of 10 bases from V and 0 bases from J, the junction contained 7 bases not matched to a gene. CDR1 and CDR2 from the germline V gene are MDHEN and SYDVKM. The CDR3 runs to 14 residues. The CDR3 coding sequence is TGTGCCATCTCAACAGGGGGAGCTAACTATGGCTACACCTTC. It yields the protein CAISTGGANYGYTF.

The J gene is TRBJ2-1, the V gene TRBV7-3, with D uncertain. Germline lookup yields CDR1 SGHTA and CDR2 FQGTGA. V lost 0 bases, J lost 5 bases, and 8 bases lay in between. The CDR3 runs 14 residues. In nucleotides, the CDR3 is TGTGCCAGCAGCTTAACTACTACCAACAATGAGCAGTTCTTC. It specifies CASSLTTTNNEQFF.